The 20 T cell receptor beta chains below come from one sample, sequenced in a study of T cell responses to AZD1222 COVID-19 vaccine. Repertoires were generated with immunoSEQ multiplex PCR, while TCRdb's copy carries only in-frame clones and drops some. The table lists 90,000 to 150,000 clones, around 87% of them singletons. The sequencing here drew on peripheral blood, taken 28 days after the second AZD1222 dose. The receptors here all came from an adult who received the AZD1222 COVID-19 vaccine.

The rearrangement uses TRBV7-9 and TRBJ1-2; a weak D match, TRBD1 (6 bases). The CDR3 spans 13 residues. With 4 bases removed from V and 8 bases from J, the gap between germline ends came to 14 bases. CDR1 and CDR2 from the germline V gene are SEHNR and FQNEAQ (reference sequence). CDR3 nucleotide sequence: TGTGCCAGCAGCTCGCTCAGGGGCCCGGGCTACACCTTC. This sequence encodes CASSSLRGPGYTF.

The chain is built from TRBV18 and TRBJ1-4; TRBD1 might be the D (6 bases). In germline, CDR1 is KGHSH, CDR2 LQKENI. CDR3 size: 18 residues. Trimming cost V 3 bases and J 8 bases, with 25 bases left between them. CDR3 loop: CASSPQDSYATSREKLFF. The CDR3 DNA sequence: TGTGCCAGCTCACCTCAGGACAGCTATGCAACTAGTCGCGAAAAACTGTTTTTT.

The rearrangement links TRBV5-6 to TRBJ1-3, with D uncertain. This CDR3 is built from 16 residues. V was trimmed by 1 base and J by 1 base, leaving 12 bases between them. Germline CDR1 is SGHDT and CDR2 is YYEEEE. CDR3 amino acids: CASSLSSRRSGNTIYF. The CDR3 DNA is TGTGCCAGCAGCTTGAGCAGTCGAAGATCTGGAAACACCATATATTTT.

This clone was seen only a few times. This chain joins TRBV30 and TRBJ1-4; D unresolved. Germline V CDR1 and CDR2: GTSNPN, SVGIG (reference sequence). This CDR3 comprises 14 residues. The V end was cut by 3 bases, the J end by 4 bases, with 12 bases between. In nucleotides, the CDR3 is TGTGCCTGGAGCGCGTGGCCGGTTAATGAAAAACTGTTTTTT. Translating gives CAWSAWPVNEKLFF.

The chain is built from TRBV6-5 and TRBJ1-5; 7 bases match TRBD1. The CDR3 consists of 16 residues. CDR1 is MNHEY, CDR2 SVGAGI, per germline. V lost 4 bases and J lost 2; bases outside the gene matches: 8. CDR3 nucleotides: TGTGCCAGCAGTTTCCCAGGGGGAGGGGGCAATCAGCCCCAGCATTTT. The encoded protein is CASSFPGGGGNQPQHF.

The chain employs TRBV7-9 and TRBJ2-4; possible D gene TRBD1, 6 bases. The CDR3 length is 16 residues. Trimming took 5 bases from V and 6 from J, leaving 20 bases between them. Germline V gene lookup returns CDR1 SEHNR and CDR2 FQNEAQ (reference sequence). CDR3 in amino acids: CASSEQGFMSGNIQYF. The DNA of the CDR3 is TGTGCCAGCAGCGAACAGGGATTCATGAGTGGAAACATTCAGTACTTC. The variable domain in full, completed from reference TRBV7-9 and TRBJ2-4, reads DTGVSQNPRHKITKRGQNVTFRCDPISEHNRLYWYRQTLGQGPEFLTYFQNEAQLEKSRLLSDRFSAERPKGSFSTLEIQRTEQGDSAMYLCASSEQGFMSGNIQYFGAGTRLSVL.

The gene calls are TRBV27 and TRBJ2-7, with 10 bases aligning to TRBD2. The junction had 3 bases not matched to a gene; V was cut back by 0 bases and J by 1 base. Germline lookup yields CDR1 MNHEY and CDR2 SMNVEV (reference sequence). CDR3 length: 16 residues. The CDR3 loop is CASSLSFSGGSYEQYF. The CDR3, as DNA: TGTGCCAGCAGTTTATCGTTTAGCGGGGGGTCCTACGAGCAGTACTTC.

V is TRBV5-4 and J is TRBJ2-5, with D possibly TRBD2 on 7 matching bases. The germline gives CDR1 SGHNT, CDR2 YYREEE (reference sequence). The CDR3 has 15 residues. V lost 7 bases to trimming and J lost 6 bases, with 22 bases between them. The CDR3 reads CASRPGGPVFQTQYF. The CDR3 nucleotides read TGTGCCAGCCGCCCCGGGGGGCCGGTGTTTCAGACCCAGTACTTC.

CDR3 residues: CASSGPGTEAFF. The CDR3 bases are TGTGCCAGCAGTGGGCCCGGCACTGAAGCTTTCTTT. The V call is TRBV25-1, the J call TRBJ1-1; D is undetermined. Germline assignment: CDR1 MGHDK and CDR2 SYGVNS. The CDR3 runs 12 residues. Trimming left V 4 bases short and J 4 bases short, with 7 bases between.

This chain links TRBV30 with TRBJ2-7, with 7 bases aligning to TRBD2. CDR1 and CDR2 from the germline V gene are GTSNPN and SVGIG (reference sequence). Unmatched junction bases numbered 8, after V lost 7 bases and J lost 2 bases. CDR3 length equals 13 residues. The CDR3 reads CASTVGRAYEQYF. The CDR3 DNA follows: TGTGCCTCAACAGTTGGGAGGGCCTACGAGCAGTACTTC.

This clone was counted at least ten times. J is TRBJ1-2 and V is TRBV19; TRBD1 aligns across 9 bases. The CDR3 has 15 amino acids. The germline V gene has CDR1 LNHDA and CDR2 SQIVND (reference sequence). V trimming: 4 bases; J trimming: 4 bases; junction bases outside the gene matches: 7. CDR3 protein: CASSTLGQGGYGYTF. For the CDR3, the DNA is TGTGCCAGTAGTACCTTGGGACAGGGAGGCTATGGCTACACCTTC.

The chain is built from TRBV6-5 and TRBJ2-7; D is ambiguous. CDR3 length: 13 amino acids. The ends were cut back, 0 bases at V and 2 bases at J, with 5 bases in the middle. Germline loops: CDR1 MNHEY, CDR2 SVGAGI. In nucleotides, the CDR3 is TGTGCCAGCAGTTACTCTGACGCCTACGAGCAGTACTTC. Its translation: CASSYSDAYEQYF.

The chain combines TRBV11-2 with TRBJ2-2; D ambiguous. The CDR3 spans 14 residues. The ends were cut back, 2 bases at V and 4 bases at J, with 8 bases in the middle. Germline V lookup: CDR1 SGHAT, CDR2 FQNNGV. DNA of the CDR3: TGTGCCAGCAGCTTAAACGTTGGCACCGGGGAGCTGTTTTTT. Translated, it gives CASSLNVGTGELFF. Based on the CDR3 plus reference TRBV11-2 and TRBJ2-2, the full variable domain is EAGVAQSPRYKIIEKRQSVAFWCNPISGHATLYWYQQILGQGPKLLIQFQNNGVVDDSQLPKDRFSAERLKGVDSTLKIQPAKLEDSAVYLCASSLNVGTGELFFGEGSRLTVL.

The V call is TRBV28, the J call TRBJ1-2, with a weak D call TRBD1 (5 bases). Trimming shortened V by 3 bases and J by 4 bases, and 15 bases separated the two germline ends. CDR3 length: 15 amino acids. Germline loops: CDR1 MDHEN, CDR2 SYDVKM. CDR3 amino acids: CASSFGGGDFYGYTF. DNA for the CDR3: TGTGCCAGCAGTTTCGGGGGGGGTGATTTCTATGGCTACACCTTC.

The J gene is TRBJ2-1, the V gene TRBV7-2; D uncertain. Germline V gene lookup returns CDR1 SGHTA and CDR2 FQGNSA. The CDR3 has 13 residues. V lost 3 bases to trimming and J lost 1 base, with 4 bases between them. The CDR3 DNA follows: TGTGCCAGCAGCTTGCAGTCCTACAATGAGCAGTTCTTC. Its translation: CASSLQSYNEQFF.

As DNA, the CDR3 is TGTGCCAGAAGCTTGGGCCCCCGGGAGTGGGAAGACTATGGCTACACCTTC. This sequence encodes CARSLGPREWEDYGYTF. The genes are TRBV5-3 and TRBJ1-2; no reliable D call. TRBV5-3 is classed as an ORF, of uncertain function. The V end lost 0 bases, the J end lost 3 bases, and 18 bases lay between the germline ends. This CDR3 comprises 17 residues.

This chain links TRBV5-5 with TRBJ2-7, with D possibly being TRBD1 (5 bases). Germline-derived CDR1 and CDR2 are SGHKS and YYEKEE (reference sequence). V lost 7 bases and J 3 bases, leaving 14 bases between the germline ends. This CDR3 is 13 amino acids long. CDR3 region: CASAFSQGYEQYF. CDR3 coding DNA: TGTGCCAGCGCATTCTCTCAGGGCTACGAGCAGTACTTC.

The chain links TRBV19 to TRBJ1-5; D perhaps matches TRBD1 (5 bases). V lost 7 bases to trimming and J lost 6 bases, with 19 bases between them. The CDR3 covers 15 residues. Germline V lookup: CDR1 LNHDA, CDR2 SQIVND (reference sequence). CDR3 DNA: TGTGCCAGTACCAGGGAGGGGAAAGGGAGTCAGCCCCAGCATTTT. Translated: CASTREGKGSQPQHF.

This clone came up a few times. V is TRBV7-2 and J is TRBJ2-5, with D perhaps TRBD2 (6 bases). The ends were cut back, 1 base at V and 5 bases at J, with 14 bases in the middle. The germline V gene encodes CDR1 SGHTA and CDR2 FQGNSA. The CDR3 consists of 15 residues. The CDR3 here is CASSLGGAGSETQYF. DNA of the CDR3: TGTGCCAGCAGCTTAGGAGGCGCGGGGAGCGAGACCCAGTACTTC.

This chain links TRBV6-5 with TRBJ2-1; TRBD2 matches 7 bases. Germline V gene lookup returns CDR1 MNHEY and CDR2 SVGAGI. V lost 2 bases and J lost 5; bases outside the gene matches: 9. CDR3 length equals 16 residues. Written as DNA, the CDR3 is TGTGCCAGCAGTTACGTGCGGGGGAATAATAACAATGAGCAGTTCTTC. This gives the protein CASSYVRGNNNNEQFF.